Reported below is one T cell receptor (beta chain). Its target antigen remains unknown. Base qualities were left out, and no much larger clone turns up one base away. Hyperthyroidism patients were aged 18 to 65 years and newly diagnosed, with disease duration of less than 2 months. Exclusion was applied to patients with uncontrolled infections, other autoimmune diseases, pregnancy or lactation. Diagnoses were based on clinical symptoms, serum thyroxine and TRAb, thyroid ultrasound and orbital computed tomography. For progressor patients, blood was drawn at the first diagnosis of hyperthyroidism, before any ophthalmopathy symptoms had appeared. PBMCs were isolated from about 10 ml of fresh peripheral blood by Ficoll-Paque density gradient centrifugation. Progressor patients were defined as those initially diagnosed with Graves' hyperthyroidism in whom ophthalmopathy developed during follow-up. Total RNA was extracted with Trizol reagent, and quality was checked on an Agilent 2100 Bioanalyzer.

These data originate in a study of T cells in Graves' hyperthyroidism and ophthalmopathy (dated by TCRdb to the late 2010s). Turning to the overall study: Peripheral blood was sampled at the time of initial diagnosis, prior to any treatment. In several Graves' hyperthyroidism patients, the study also compared T-cell repertoires from thyroid tissue with T-cell repertoires from blood. Once sampling was done, hyperthyroidism patients were given methimazole at a starting dose of 30 mg daily, whereas ophthalmopathy patients were given high-dose intravenous methylprednisolone. The paper describes TCR Vbeta CDR3 sequencing of some 130 peripheral blood samples, made up of 43 ophthalmopathy patients, some 80 hyperthyroidism patients and 17 progressor patients. An independent validation cohort of 18 to 20 hyperthyroidism patients and approximately 16 patients who later progressed to ophthalmopathy tested prospective prediction of ophthalmopathy. The roughly 90 discovery patients were divided at random into training and test sets in a 7:3 ratio. A discovery cohort of approximately 100 patients, approximately 45 with Graves' ophthalmopathy and about 60 with stable Graves' hyperthyroidism, was used to find distinguishing TCR V-J signatures.

The TCR beta CDR3 regions were amplified from RNA transcripts. A first-round RT-PCR of the TCR CDR3 used the HTBI primer set with the Qiagen OneStep RT-PCR kit. A second multiplex PCR round built the libraries, followed by size selection and purification. Paired-end sequencing of the libraries was performed with 100 bp reads on an Illumina HiSeq2000. The study's own analysis went as follows. SOAPnuke was used to process the raw data, removing reads that contained adapters or uncalled bases, had a mean Phred below 15, or lacked an exact match to the constant primer or identifier. High-quality paired reads were merged with COPE v1.2.5, and unique nucleotide sequences were defined as clonotypes. MiTCR v1.1 was used to align clonotypes to the IMGT TRBV, TRBD and TRBJ reference segments. Analysis was restricted to V-J combinations with a frequency above 0.0001, which covered about 99% of repertoires. The TCS score was defined as the ratio of F50 (clonal expansion) to E x V (chaos), calculated using BLOSUM62-based TCRdist between CDR3 peptides within each V-J. Welch's t-statistics and random forest reduced around 510 V-J features to 10 to 15, which were used in a naive Bayes classifier (R e1071). Using fastp at Q25 and MiXCR, TCRdb reprocessed the public reads and kept productive beta chains. For every CDR3 protein sequence, its rows merge into one entry that carries the most common genes and DNA. The V and J calls here are based on TCRdb, not the publication. The sample includes roughly 360,000 distinct CDR3 sequences, with about 14% observed a single time. The ten largest clones capture roughly 20% of the sample.

The CDR1 and CDR2 encoded by the germline V gene are KGHSH and LQKENI. The CDR3 sequence holds 18 residues, the cysteine and phenylalanine included. Just the 54-base CDR3 DNA is kept, in frame starting at base 1. The trim is 1 base for V and 0 bases for J, with a gap of 13 bases between the germline ends. Overall results and qualifications from the work: Most expanded thyroid clonotypes (frequency above 0.001) were also found in blood, which suggests that blood repertoires may mirror thyroid immune responses. No statistical method was used to set the sample size in advance, and investigators knew the group allocation. In validation, the model predicted progression to ophthalmopathy with approximately 70% sensitivity and about 72% specificity, a median of 6.5 months before onset. Ophthalmopathy was separated from stable hyperthyroidism by a 13 V-J signature model, with around 88% sensitivity and about 81% specificity obtained in cross-validation and 80%/75% obtained in testing.

The rearranged segments are TRBV18 and TRBJ1-6; confidence is insufficient to name the D gene. This receptor was identified in a man under 40 with Graves' hyperthyroidism that later progressed to Graves' ophthalmopathy. The specimen was blood. In nucleotides, the sequence is TGTGCCAGCTCACCACGGGCGCGGGGAAGCTCCTATAATTCACCCCTCCACTTT. Translated, this is CASSPRARGSSYNSPLHF. Reference TRBV18 and TRBJ1-6 genes cover what lies past the CDR3, so the full variable domain is NAGVMQNPRHLVRRRGQEARLRCSPMKGHSHVYWYRQLPEEGLKFMVYLQKENIIDESGMPKERFSAEFPKEGPSILRIQQVVRGDSAAYFCASSPRARGSSYNSPLHFGNGTRLTVT.